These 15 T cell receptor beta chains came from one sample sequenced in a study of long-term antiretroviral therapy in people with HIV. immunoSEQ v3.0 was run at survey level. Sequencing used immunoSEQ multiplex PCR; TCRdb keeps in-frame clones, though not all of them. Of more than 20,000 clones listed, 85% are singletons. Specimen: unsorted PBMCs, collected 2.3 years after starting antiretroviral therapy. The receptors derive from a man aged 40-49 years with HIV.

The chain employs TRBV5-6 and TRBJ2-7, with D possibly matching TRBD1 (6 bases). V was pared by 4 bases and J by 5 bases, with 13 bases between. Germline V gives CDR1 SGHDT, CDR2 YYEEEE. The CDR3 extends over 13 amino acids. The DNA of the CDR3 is TGTGCCAGCAGCCCCTCAGGGGTGGACGAGCAGTACTTC. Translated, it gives CASSPSGVDEQYF.

The CDR3 nucleotides are TGTGCCAGCAGTCGGAGGACAGTGACCCGGAATGAAAAACTGTTTTTT. This codes for CASSRRTVTRNEKLFF. The J gene is TRBJ1-4, the V gene TRBV7-9; TRBD1 might be the D (6 bases). The CDR3 consists of 16 residues. V was cut by 6 bases and J by 5 bases, with 19 bases left in between. Looked up from germline, CDR1 is SEHNR and CDR2 is FQNEAQ (reference sequence).

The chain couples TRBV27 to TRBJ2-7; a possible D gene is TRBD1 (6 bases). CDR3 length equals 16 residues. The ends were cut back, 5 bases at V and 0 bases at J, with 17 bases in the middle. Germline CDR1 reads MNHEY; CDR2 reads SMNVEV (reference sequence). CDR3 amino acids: CASSPYFGGSSYEQYF. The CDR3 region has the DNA TGTGCCAGCAGTCCCTATTTTGGGGGCAGCTCCTACGAGCAGTACTTC.

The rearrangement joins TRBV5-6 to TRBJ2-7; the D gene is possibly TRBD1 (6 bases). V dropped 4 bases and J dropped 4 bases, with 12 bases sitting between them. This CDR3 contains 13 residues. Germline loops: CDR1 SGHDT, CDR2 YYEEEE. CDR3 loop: CASSSGTQYEQYF. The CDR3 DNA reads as TGTGCCAGCAGCAGTGGGACACAGTACGAGCAGTACTTC. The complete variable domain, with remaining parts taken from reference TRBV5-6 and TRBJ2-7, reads DAGVTQSPTHLIKTRGQQVTLRCSPKSGHDTVSWYQQALGQGPQFIFQYYEEEERQRGNFPDRFSGHQFPNYSSELNVNALLLGDSALYLCASSSGTQYEQYFGPGTRLTVT.

DNA for the CDR3: TGTGCCAGCAGCTTATACTTGGATACGCAGTATTTT. Amino acid sequence: CASSLYLDTQYF. The V and J genes are TRBV7-2 and TRBJ2-3; D gene unclear. This CDR3 has 12 residues. The germline V gene encodes CDR1 SGHTA and CDR2 FQGNSA. V lost 2 bases and J 6 bases, leaving 6 bases between the germline ends.

The CDR3, as DNA: TGTGCCAGCAGCTTGTATCCGACAGAGGGGTACTTC. Translated, it gives CASSLYPTEGYF. The gene calls are TRBV5-6 and TRBJ2-7; D may be TRBD1 or TRBD2 (5 bases each). Germline-derived CDR1 and CDR2 are SGHDT and YYEEEE. CDR3 length: 12 amino acids. The germline V and J ends were trimmed by 1 base and 12 bases, with 14 bases remaining between them.

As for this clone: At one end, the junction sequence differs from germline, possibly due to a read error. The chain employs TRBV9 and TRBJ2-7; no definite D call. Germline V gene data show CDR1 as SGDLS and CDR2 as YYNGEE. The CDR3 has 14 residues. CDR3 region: CASSAVGWNRPFSF. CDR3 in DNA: TGTGCCAGCAGCGCCGTTGGTTGGAACAGACCTTTTTCTTTC.

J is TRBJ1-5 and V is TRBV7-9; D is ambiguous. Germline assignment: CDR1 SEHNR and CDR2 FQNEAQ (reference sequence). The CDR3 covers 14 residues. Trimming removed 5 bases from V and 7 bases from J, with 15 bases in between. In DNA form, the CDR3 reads TGTGCCAGCAGCATCCTCACGGACCGACAGCCCCAGCATTTT. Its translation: CASSILTDRQPQHF. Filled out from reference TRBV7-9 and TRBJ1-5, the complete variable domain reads DTGVSQNPRHKITKRGQNVTFRCDPISEHNRLYWYRQTLGQGPEFLTYFQNEAQLEKSRLLSDRFSAERPKGSFSTLEIQRTEQGDSAMYLCASSILTDRQPQHFGDGTRLSIL.

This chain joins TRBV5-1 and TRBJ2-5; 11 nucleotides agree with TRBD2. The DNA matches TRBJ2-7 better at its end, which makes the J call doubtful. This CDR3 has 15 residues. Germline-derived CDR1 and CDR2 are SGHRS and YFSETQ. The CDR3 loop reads CASSPSSGGTYEQYF. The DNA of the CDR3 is TGCGCCAGCAGCCCTTCTAGCGGGGGGACCTACGAGCAGTACTTC.

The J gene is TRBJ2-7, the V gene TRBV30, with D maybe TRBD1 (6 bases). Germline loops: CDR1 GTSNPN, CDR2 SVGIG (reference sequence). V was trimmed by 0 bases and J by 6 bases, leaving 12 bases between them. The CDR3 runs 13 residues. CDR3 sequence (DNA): TGTGCCTGGAGTGTCCGGACAGTTACCGAGCAGTACTTC. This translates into CAWSVRTVTEQYF.

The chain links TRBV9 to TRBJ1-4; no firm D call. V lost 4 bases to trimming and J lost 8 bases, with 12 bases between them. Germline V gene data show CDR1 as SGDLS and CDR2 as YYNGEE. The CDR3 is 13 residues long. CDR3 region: CASSPVGKEKLFF. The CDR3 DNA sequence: TGTGCCAGCAGCCCGGTGGGGAAGGAAAAACTGTTTTTT.

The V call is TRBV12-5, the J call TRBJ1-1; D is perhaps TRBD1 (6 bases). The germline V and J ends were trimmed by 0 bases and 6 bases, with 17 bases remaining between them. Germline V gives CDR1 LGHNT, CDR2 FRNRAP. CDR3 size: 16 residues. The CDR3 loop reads CASGLVQGREFPEAFF. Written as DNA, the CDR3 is TGTGCTAGTGGTTTGGTACAGGGCAGGGAATTCCCTGAAGCTTTCTTT. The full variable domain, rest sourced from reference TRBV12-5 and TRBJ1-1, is DARVTQTPRHKVTEMGQEVTMRCQPILGHNTVFWYRQTMMQGLELLAYFRNRAPLDDSGMPKDRFSAEMPDATLATLKIQPSEPRDSAVYFCASGLVQGREFPEAFFGQGTRLTVV.

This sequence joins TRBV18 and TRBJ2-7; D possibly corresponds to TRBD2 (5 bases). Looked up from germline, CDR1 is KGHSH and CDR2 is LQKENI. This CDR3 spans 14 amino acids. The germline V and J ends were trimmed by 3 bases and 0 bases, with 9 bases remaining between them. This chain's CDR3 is CASSPERFSYEQYF. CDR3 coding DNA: TGTGCCAGCTCACCGGAGCGGTTCTCCTACGAGCAGTACTTC.

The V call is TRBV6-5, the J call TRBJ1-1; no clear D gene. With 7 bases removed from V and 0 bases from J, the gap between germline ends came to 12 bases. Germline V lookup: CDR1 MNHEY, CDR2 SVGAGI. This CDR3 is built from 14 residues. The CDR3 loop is CASMLTTLNTEAFF. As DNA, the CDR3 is TGTGCCAGCATGCTTACCACTCTGAACACTGAAGCTTTCTTT.

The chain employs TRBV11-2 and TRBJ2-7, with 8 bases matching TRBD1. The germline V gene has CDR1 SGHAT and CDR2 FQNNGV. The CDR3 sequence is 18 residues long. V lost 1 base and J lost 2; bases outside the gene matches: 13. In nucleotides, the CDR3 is TGTGCCAGCAGCTTAGTGTCGGGGCGGGGACAGGTAGCCTACGAGCAGTACTTC. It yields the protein CASSLVSGRGQVAYEQYF.